A selection of T cell receptor beta chains follows, all from one sample in a study of cytomegalovirus exposure and HLA in healthy donors. Data came from immunoSEQ multiplex PCR; TCRdb stores just in-frame clones and leaves some out. The table lists roughly 250,000 clones, under 90% of them singletons. The specimen sequenced was PBMCs. These TCRs come from a girl aged 2 to 10 in good health and CMV-seronegative. The conserved cysteine and the conserved F or W are not part of the CDR3 here. Size is stated for part of the rows, as once, few or many counts, or as a class when the clone is expanded.

v_call	j_call	clone_size	cdr3_aa
TRBV19	TRBJ1-1	NA	ASSSTGGTEAF
TRBV7-7	TRBJ2-2	NA	ASSLSARDTGELF
TRBV6-5	TRBJ2-3	once	ASSSSGGQY
TRBV7-8	TRBJ2-7	NA	ASSLRGLAGTREQY
TRBV28	TRBJ2-1	NA	ASSPLDYNEQF
TRBV27	TRBJ1-4	NA	ASSRGEKLF
TRBV28	TRBJ2-5	NA	ASMEGQETQY
TRBV14	TRBJ2-1	few	ASSRSGFEQF
TRBV2	TRBJ2-1	NA	ASRQTSGRSGEQF
TRBV19	TRBJ2-1	NA	ASSIGDSTGNNEQF
TRBV28	TRBJ1-5	few	ASSPRSAAYSNQPQH
TRBV10-3	TRBJ2-7	NA	ATSGGGYYEQY
TRBV30	TRBJ1-3	NA	AWMGQSSSGNTIY
TRBV20-1	TRBJ2-7	NA	TGTSAYEQY
TRBV4-1	NA	NA	ASSQEGGVAYEQY
TRBV6-1	TRBJ1-2	NA	ASRIGQSYGYT
TRBV7-9	TRBJ1-3	once	ASSFISSEESGNTIY
TRBV7-3	TRBJ2-3	NA	ASSFTAGEGTDTQY
TRBV14	TRBJ2-7	NA	ASAQSRDSIYEQY
TRBV2	TRBJ2-2	NA	ATLRDPGQRDTGELF
TRBV5-4	TRBJ1-1	few	ASSSSPQGHTEAF
TRBV15	TRBJ1-4	NA	ATSRDGGQGKSTNEKLF
TRBV7-9	TRBJ2-7	NA	ASSLLTRVPYEQY
TRBV9	TRBJ2-5	few	ASSPLGAAGVETQY
TRBV28	TRBJ1-2	NA	ASSTEGARTRDGYT
TRBV7-9	TRBJ2-3	NA	ASSRTSEDTQY
TRBV18	TRBJ1-2	NA	ASSPVGTGVDYGYT
TRBV27	TRBJ2-7	NA	ASSPGQGSVYEQY
TRBV27	TRBJ1-2	NA	ASSLDRVNGYT
TRBV4-2	TRBJ2-1	NA	ASSLGLAGDTYNEQF
TRBV28	TRBJ1-2	once	ASSLWGGVRGYT
TRBV7-3	TRBJ1-1	NA	ASSSRGEENTEAF
TRBV9	TRBJ2-5	NA	ASSVQGFQETQY
TRBV5-1	TRBJ1-1	NA	ASQGLGWGQAEAF
TRBV27	NA	NA	ASRRNPGQPYEQY
TRBV4-2	TRBJ2-1	few	ASSHGQEYNEQF
TRBV21-1	TRBJ2-1	few	ASSNGVDWGLNNEQF
TRBV4-2	TRBJ2-1	NA	ASSQVFGLERYDEQF
TRBV5-6	TRBJ2-7	once	TSSLGIKNQGRSYEQY
TRBV7-5	TRBJ2-7	NA	VRSLSGRDNPFYEQY
TRBV28	TRBJ1-1	NA	ASSLWGTGGNTEAF
TRBV19	TRBJ1-5	NA	ASSQEPRGNQPQH